The 5 T cell receptor beta chains below all came from one sample that was sequenced in a study of T cell responses to AZD1222 COVID-19 vaccine (dated by TCRdb to about 2021). The sample's time point label, in plain terms: baseline before first vaccination. Receptors were amplified or captured by the immunoSEQ multiplex PCR assay. TCRdb obtained this table from immuneACCESS and retained in-frame rearrangements with V and J assigned. These tables miss some clones; where compared with another copy, unresolved V genes account for less than half of the shortfall, and the remainder is unexplained. The sample yields about 170,000 clones; just over 90% were counted once. About 3.9% of the sample belongs to the ten largest clones. Sequencing used peripheral blood, obtained on day 0 of AZD1222 vaccination. The receptors shown here come from an adult in good health.

The rearrangement uses TRBV2 and TRBJ1-2; D is ambiguous. The V gene's germline CDR1 is SNHLY and CDR2 FYNNEI. V was shortened by 4 bases and J by 2 bases, with 5 bases between the two germline ends. This CDR3 region has 12 residues. In DNA form, the CDR3 reads TGTGCCAGCAGTGGACGGAACTATGGCTACACCTTC. The encoded protein is CASSGRNYGYTF.

CDR3 nucleotides: TGTGCCAGCAGCTCACCCGGGACAGGGGACTATGGCTACACCTTC. Translation: CASSSPGTGDYGYTF. This chain connects TRBV5-4 to TRBJ1-2, with 10 bases lining up with TRBD1. V was clipped by 3 bases and J by 3 bases; unmatched bases: 5. CDR3 length: 15 amino acids. Germline CDR1 SGHNT, CDR2 YYREEE (reference sequence).

A remark on this clone: Other DNA sequences in the sample encode the same CDR3. The chain recombines TRBV19 with TRBJ2-5; D is uncertain. Deletions cut 2 bases from V and 5 bases from J, with 6 bases between. This CDR3 region has 12 residues. Looked up from germline, CDR1 is LNHDA and CDR2 is SQIVND (reference sequence). The CDR3 loop is CASSIKGETQYF. The CDR3 DNA reads as TGTGCCAGTAGTATAAAAGGGGAGACCCAGTACTTC.

V gene TRBV11-2 combines with J gene TRBJ2-7; the match to TRBD1 covers 7 bases. Trimming at V came to 5 bases and at J to 2 bases, leaving 12 bases not matched to a gene. The CDR3 has 16 amino acids. Per the germline V gene, CDR1 is SGHAT and CDR2 is FQNNGV. The CDR3 here is CASSPLRDSEAYEQYF. As DNA, the CDR3 is TGTGCCAGCAGCCCCTTAAGGGACAGCGAAGCCTACGAGCAGTACTTC.

The CDR3 DNA reads TGTGCCAGCAAGGGACAGGGGGCATCGAGCTCCTACGAGCAGTACTTC. Protein product: CASKGQGASSSYEQYF. The V and J genes are TRBV2 and TRBJ2-7; 12 nucleotides agree with TRBD1. J gave up 0 bases and V 7 bases, and 7 bases lay outside the gene matches. Germline V gene data show CDR1 as SNHLY and CDR2 as FYNNEI. This CDR3 spans 16 amino acids.